These T cell receptor beta chains were read from a single sample in a study of T cells after yellow fever vaccination. Via MiXCR, TCRdb re-called the 5' RACE reads, giving one row per CDR3 protein. This table has more than 95,000 distinct CDR3 sequences, over 12% appearing once. The sequences come from CD8+ T cells sorted from PBMCs, collected 5 days after the yellow fever booster vaccination. Every receptor here comes from a man between 18 and 29 years old who received the YFV17D yellow fever vaccine. The CDR3 runs from the conserved cysteine through the conserved F or W. D genes are given only for firm matches. The size field is filled for only some rows; it gives once, few, many or a size class.

D gene: -
CDR3 length: 12
J gene: TRBJ2-2
clone size: -
V gene: TRBV29-1
CDR3 protein: CSAIPTTGELFF
CDR3 DNA: TGCAGCGCTATTCCGACCACCGGGGAGCTGTTTTTT

D gene: -
CDR3 length: 15
J gene: TRBJ1-1
clone size: many
V gene: TRBV5-1
CDR3 protein: CASTTTFHSNTEAFF
CDR3 DNA: TGCGCCAGCACCACTACCTTTCATTCGAACACTGAAGCTTTCTTT

D gene: -
CDR3 length: 15
J gene: TRBJ2-5
clone size: few
V gene: TRBV4-1
CDR3 protein: CASSQRRRDQETQYF
CDR3 DNA: TGCGCCAGCAGCCAACGCAGGCGGGACCAAGAGACCCAGTACTTC

D gene: -
CDR3 length: 15
J gene: TRBJ1-3
clone size: -
V gene: TRBV12-5
CDR3 protein: CASGLSQLRGNTIYF
CDR3 DNA: TGTGCTAGTGGTTTATCGCAACTCCGAGGAAACACCATATATTTT

D gene: -
CDR3 length: 15
J gene: TRBJ2-2
clone size: few
V gene: TRBV7-2
CDR3 protein: CASSSRDPDTGELFF
CDR3 DNA: TGTGCCAGCAGCTCCCGGGATCCGGACACCGGGGAGCTGTTTTTT

D gene: -
CDR3 length: 18
J gene: TRBJ2-2
clone size: few
V gene: TRBV7-2
CDR3 protein: CASSFFLLAQLSSGELFF
CDR3 DNA: TGTGCCAGCAGCTTTTTTCTACTAGCCCAACTTTCGTCCGGGGAGCTGTTTTTT

D gene: -
CDR3 length: 12
J gene: TRBJ1-2
clone size: few
V gene: TRBV6-5
CDR3 protein: CASSLGSRDYTF
CDR3 DNA: TGTGCCAGCAGCCTCGGGTCTAGAGACTACACCTTC

D gene: -
CDR3 length: 13
J gene: TRBJ1-1
clone size: -
V gene: TRBV7-9
CDR3 protein: CTSWAGGNTEAFF
CDR3 DNA: TGTACATCTTGGGCGGGAGGGAACACTGAAGCTTTCTTT

D gene: -
CDR3 length: 18
J gene: TRBJ1-1
clone size: -
V gene: TRBV4-3
CDR3 protein: CASSQDRWKQGRNTEAFF
CDR3 DNA: TGCGCCAGCAGCCAAGATCGATGGAAACAGGGACGGAACACTGAAGCTTTCTTT

D gene: TRBD2
CDR3 length: 20
J gene: TRBJ2-3
clone size: few
V gene: TRBV11-2
CDR3 protein: CASSTKAQGGGFASTDTQYF
CDR3 DNA: TGTGCCAGCAGCACAAAGGCACAGGGCGGGGGGTTTGCTAGCACAGATACGCAGTATTTT

D gene: -
CDR3 length: 17
J gene: TRBJ1-5
clone size: few
V gene: TRBV2
CDR3 protein: CASSSGDLGGSNQPQHF
CDR3 DNA: TGTGCCAGCAGTAGCGGAGACTTAGGGGGTAGCAATCAGCCCCAGCATTTT

D gene: TRBD2
CDR3 length: 20
J gene: TRBJ2-7
clone size: many
V gene: TRBV12-3/TRBV12-4
CDR3 protein: CASSSYPGLAGSVSSYEQYF
CDR3 DNA: TGTGCCAGCAGCTCTTACCCGGGACTAGCGGGATCCGTAAGCTCCTACGAGCAGTACTTC

D gene: -
CDR3 length: 17
J gene: TRBJ1-2
clone size: few
V gene: TRBV4-1
CDR3 protein: CASSQDPIQEGSGGYTF
CDR3 DNA: TGCGCCAGCAGCCAAGATCCAATTCAGGAAGGGTCGGGGGGCTACACCTTC

D gene: -
CDR3 length: 15
J gene: TRBJ2-7
clone size: -
V gene: TRBV7-3
CDR3 protein: CASSEEADPSYEQYF
CDR3 DNA: TGTGCCAGCAGCGAAGAAGCGGACCCCTCCTACGAGCAGTACTTC

D gene: -
CDR3 length: 17
J gene: TRBJ1-1
clone size: few
V gene: TRBV7-6
CDR3 protein: CASSGGSGARGFVEAFF
CDR3 DNA: TGTGCCAGCAGCGGGGGCTCGGGGGCGAGGGGCTTTGTTGAAGCTTTCTTT

D gene: -
CDR3 length: 15
J gene: TRBJ2-3
clone size: few
V gene: TRBV3-1
CDR3 protein: CASSQADPGTDTQYF
CDR3 DNA: TGTGCCAGCAGCCAAGCAGACCCTGGCACAGATACGCAGTATTTT

D gene: TRBD2
CDR3 length: 15
J gene: TRBJ2-5
clone size: -
V gene: TRBV12-3/TRBV12-4
CDR3 protein: CASSLSRGGFLAQYF
CDR3 DNA: TGTGCCAGCAGTTTAAGTCGGGGGGGCTTTTTGGCCCAGTACTTC

D gene: TRBD2
CDR3 length: 17
J gene: TRBJ2-3
clone size: -
V gene: TRBV25-1
CDR3 protein: CASSEPGTRKGADTQYF
CDR3 DNA: TGTGCCAGCAGTGAACCCGGGACTAGGAAGGGGGCAGATACGCAGTATTTT

D gene: -
CDR3 length: 16
J gene: TRBJ2-1
clone size: -
V gene: TRBV11-2
CDR3 protein: CASSLFWTASYNEQFF
CDR3 DNA: TGTGCCAGCAGCTTATTCTGGACAGCATCCTACAATGAGCAGTTCTTC

D gene: -
CDR3 length: 16
J gene: TRBJ2-1
clone size: -
V gene: TRBV5-1
CDR3 protein: CASSPGEVWPGGEQFF
CDR3 DNA: TGCGCCAGCAGCCCCGGGGAGGTATGGCCAGGGGGTGAGCAGTTCTTC

D gene: -
CDR3 length: 14
J gene: TRBJ1-1
clone size: few
V gene: TRBV4-1
CDR3 protein: CASSQRQAFPEAFF
CDR3 DNA: TGCGCCAGCAGCCAAAGACAGGCTTTCCCTGAAGCTTTCTTT

D gene: -
CDR3 length: 13
J gene: TRBJ2-2
clone size: few
V gene: TRBV6-5
CDR3 protein: CASSLAVGGELFF
CDR3 DNA: TGTGCCAGCAGTTTGGCCGTAGGGGGGGAGCTGTTTTTT

D gene: TRBD1
CDR3 length: 15
J gene: TRBJ2-7
clone size: many
V gene: TRBV5-1
CDR3 protein: CASSLGRGSHYEQYF
CDR3 DNA: TGCGCCAGCAGCTTGGGCAGGGGGTCCCACTACGAGCAGTACTTC

D gene: -
CDR3 length: 14
J gene: TRBJ2-7
clone size: -
V gene: TRBV6-5
CDR3 protein: CASSYRGRTYEQYF
CDR3 DNA: TGTGCCAGCAGTTACAGGGGCAGGACCTACGAGCAGTACTTC

D gene: -
CDR3 length: 13
J gene: TRBJ2-5
clone size: few
V gene: TRBV7-2
CDR3 protein: CASSLDRTETQYF
CDR3 DNA: TGTGCCAGCAGCTTAGACAGGACGGAGACCCAGTACTTC

D gene: -
CDR3 length: 15
J gene: TRBJ1-4
clone size: few
V gene: TRBV27
CDR3 protein: CASSPQPGANEKLFF
CDR3 DNA: TGTGCCAGCAGCCCACAGCCAGGAGCTAATGAAAAACTGTTTTTT

D gene: -
CDR3 length: 16
J gene: TRBJ2-1
clone size: -
V gene: TRBV19
CDR3 protein: CASSIDRGQLYNEQFF
CDR3 DNA: TGTGCCAGTAGTATAGATAGGGGACAACTATACAATGAGCAGTTCTTC

D gene: -
CDR3 length: 16
J gene: TRBJ1-1
clone size: few
V gene: TRBV7-9
CDR3 protein: CASSLAGDLIFPEAFF
CDR3 DNA: TGTGCCAGCAGCTTAGCGGGGGACCTAATCTTCCCTGAAGCTTTCTTT

D gene: TRBD2
CDR3 length: 15
J gene: TRBJ2-1
clone size: few
V gene: TRBV7-2
CDR3 protein: CASSLLAGDYNEQFF
CDR3 DNA: TGTGCCAGCAGCTTACTCGCGGGGGATTACAATGAGCAGTTCTTC

D gene: TRBD1
CDR3 length: 17
J gene: TRBJ2-2
clone size: -
V gene: TRBV7-6
CDR3 protein: CASSGITGTANTGELFF
CDR3 DNA: TGTGCCAGCAGCGGTATCACCGGGACAGCGAACACCGGGGAGCTGTTTTTT

D gene: -
CDR3 length: 16
J gene: TRBJ2-1
clone size: many
V gene: TRBV5-6
CDR3 protein: CASSLGAGSSYNEQFF
CDR3 DNA: TGTGCCAGCAGCTTGGGTGCGGGAAGCTCCTACAATGAGCAGTTCTTC

D gene: TRBD1
CDR3 length: 16
J gene: TRBJ1-1
clone size: many
V gene: TRBV7-9
CDR3 protein: CASSFGTGFLDTEAFF
CDR3 DNA: TGTGCCAGCAGCTTCGGGACAGGTTTCTTGGACACTGAAGCTTTCTTT

D gene: -
CDR3 length: 11
J gene: TRBJ2-7
clone size: few
V gene: TRBV30
CDR3 protein: CAWSVVHEQYF
CDR3 DNA: TGTGCCTGGAGTGTCGTCCACGAGCAGTACTTC

D gene: -
CDR3 length: 16
J gene: TRBJ2-3
clone size: few
V gene: TRBV4-3
CDR3 protein: CASSQEGGVRADTQYF
CDR3 DNA: TGCGCCAGCAGCCAAGAGGGCGGGGTGAGGGCAGATACGCAGTATTTT

D gene: TRBD1
CDR3 length: 15
J gene: TRBJ2-4
clone size: -
V gene: TRBV7-8
CDR3 protein: CASSLGWDRENIQYF
CDR3 DNA: TGTGCCAGCAGCTTAGGTTGGGACAGGGAAAACATTCAGTACTTC

D gene: TRBD1
CDR3 length: 15
J gene: TRBJ1-5
clone size: -
V gene: TRBV4-1
CDR3 protein: CASSHDDRGHQPQHF
CDR3 DNA: TGCGCCAGCAGCCATGACGACAGGGGGCATCAGCCCCAGCATTTT

D gene: TRBD1
CDR3 length: 14
J gene: TRBJ2-1
clone size: many
V gene: TRBV12-3/TRBV12-4
CDR3 protein: CASSSWQGDHEQFF
CDR3 DNA: TGTGCCAGCAGTTCGTGGCAGGGGGACCATGAGCAGTTCTTC

D gene: TRBD1
CDR3 length: 11
J gene: TRBJ1-2
clone size: many
V gene: TRBV4-3
CDR3 protein: CASGTGDGYTF
CDR3 DNA: TGCGCCAGCGGGACAGGGGATGGCTACACCTTC

D gene: TRBD1
CDR3 length: 13
J gene: TRBJ2-1
clone size: few
V gene: TRBV7-8
CDR3 protein: CASSLDRVNEQFF
CDR3 DNA: TGTGCCAGCAGCTTGGACAGGGTCAATGAGCAGTTCTTC

D gene: -
CDR3 length: 14
J gene: TRBJ2-7
clone size: many
V gene: TRBV9
CDR3 protein: CASSVVGSSYEQYF
CDR3 DNA: TGTGCCAGCAGCGTAGTGGGCAGCTCCTACGAGCAGTACTTC

D gene: -
CDR3 length: 14
J gene: TRBJ2-1
clone size: -
V gene: TRBV3-1
CDR3 protein: CASSRLWGSDEQFF
CDR3 DNA: TGTGCCAGCAGCCGGCTCTGGGGGAGTGATGAGCAGTTCTTC

D gene: -
CDR3 length: 16
J gene: TRBJ1-4
clone size: -
V gene: TRBV5-4
CDR3 protein: CASSLAFGIANEKLFF
CDR3 DNA: TGTGCCAGCAGCTTGGCCTTCGGGATTGCTAATGAAAAACTGTTTTTT

D gene: TRBD1
CDR3 length: 13
J gene: TRBJ2-1
clone size: -
V gene: TRBV11-3
CDR3 protein: CASGRTGGYEQFF
CDR3 DNA: TGTGCCAGCGGCAGGACAGGGGGGTATGAGCAGTTCTTC

D gene: -
CDR3 length: 15
J gene: TRBJ2-7
clone size: -
V gene: TRBV9
CDR3 protein: CASSFRGGLGDEQYF
CDR3 DNA: TGTGCCAGCAGCTTCCGAGGGGGGCTTGGCGACGAGCAGTACTTC

D gene: -
CDR3 length: 13
J gene: TRBJ1-1
clone size: many
V gene: TRBV19
CDR3 protein: CASSIGMNTEAFF
CDR3 DNA: TGTGCCAGTAGTATAGGGATGAACACTGAAGCTTTCTTT

D gene: -
CDR3 length: 13
J gene: TRBJ2-1
clone size: few
V gene: TRBV5-5
CDR3 protein: CASSLWHNNEQFF
CDR3 DNA: TGTGCCAGCAGCTTATGGCACAACAATGAGCAGTTCTTC